This TCR beta chain came from a study of blood T cell repertoires in COVID-19. The germline CDR1 and CDR2 sequences are SSHAT and FNYEAQ (reference sequence). The CDR3 is made up of 15 amino acids. Libraries were prepared by immunoSEQ multiplex PCR; TCRdb keeps only in-frame clonotypes and omits some of them. The sample holds 150,000 to 200,000 clones; roughly 80% are singletons and the top ten take about 7.8%. Patients at the Seattle site were enrolled during active infection and followed longitudinally. About this clone itself: One junction end does not reproduce the germline sequence, and a read error may be involved.

What was sequenced was peripheral blood. This chain joins TRBV7-7 and TRBJ2-5, with D tentatively TRBD2 (6 bases). The sequence derives from an older woman with COVID-19, enrolled during active disease. The DNA for the CDR3 is TGTGCTAGCAGCCTCGGGGGAGGACGCCTAGAGACCCAGTACTTC. Translating gives CASSLGGGRLETQYF.